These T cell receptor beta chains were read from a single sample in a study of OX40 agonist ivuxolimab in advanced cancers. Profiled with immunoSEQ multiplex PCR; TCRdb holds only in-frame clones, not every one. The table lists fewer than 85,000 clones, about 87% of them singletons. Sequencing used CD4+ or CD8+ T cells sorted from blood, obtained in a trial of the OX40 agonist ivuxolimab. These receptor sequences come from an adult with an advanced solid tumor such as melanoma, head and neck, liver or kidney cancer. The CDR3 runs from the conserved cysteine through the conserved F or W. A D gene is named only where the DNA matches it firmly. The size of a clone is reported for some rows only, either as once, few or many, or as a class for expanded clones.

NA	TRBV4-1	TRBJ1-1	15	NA	CASSQARQENTEAFF	TGCGCCAGCAGCCAGGCCCGACAGGAGAACACTGAAGCTTTCTTT
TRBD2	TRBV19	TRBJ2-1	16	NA	CASTLHSGGATNEQFF	TGTGCCAGTACGCTCCATAGCGGGGGGGCCACAAATGAGCAGTTCTTC
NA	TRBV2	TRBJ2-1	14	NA	CASRIAGAYNEQFF	TGTGCCAGCAGAATTGCAGGGGCATACAATGAGCAGTTCTTC
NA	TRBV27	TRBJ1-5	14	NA	CASICCRDNQPQHF	TGTGCCAGCATTTGCTGCCGGGACAATCAGCCCCAGCATTTT
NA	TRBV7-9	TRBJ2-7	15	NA	CASSFGEPGTYEQYF	TGTGCCAGCAGCTTTGGGGAACCTGGTACCTACGAGCAGTACTTC
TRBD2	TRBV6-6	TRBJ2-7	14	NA	CAISETSGSYEQYF	TGTGCCATCAGTGAGACTAGCGGGAGCTACGAGCAGTACTTC
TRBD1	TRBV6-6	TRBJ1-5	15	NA	CASSDSGTGAGPQHF	TGTGCCAGCAGTGACTCCGGGACAGGGGCTGGGCCCCAGCATTTT
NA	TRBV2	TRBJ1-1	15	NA	CASSELTVLGTEAFF	TGTGCCAGCAGTGAACTTACGGTTTTGGGCACTGAAGCTTTCTTT
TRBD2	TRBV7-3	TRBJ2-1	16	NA	CASSSLASSSYNEQFF	TGTGCCAGCAGCTCACTAGCGTCGAGCTCCTACAATGAGCAGTTCTTC
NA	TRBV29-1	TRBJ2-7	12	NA	CSVAGTNYEQYF	TGCAGCGTTGCGGGAACCAACTACGAGCAGTACTTC
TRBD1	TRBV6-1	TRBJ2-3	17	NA	CASSGPGQGARADTQYF	TGTGCCAGCAGTGGGCCGGGACAGGGGGCGCGGGCAGATACGCAGTATTTT
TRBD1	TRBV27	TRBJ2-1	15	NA	CASSILGTGSDEQFF	TGTGCCAGCAGTATTCTCGGGACAGGGAGCGATGAGCAGTTCTTC
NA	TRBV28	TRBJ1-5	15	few	CASSLFSGRDQPQHF	TGTGCCAGCAGTTTATTTTCAGGGAGGGATCAGCCCCAGCATTTT
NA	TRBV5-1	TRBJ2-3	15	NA	CASSLDTGPTDTQYF	TGCGCCAGCAGCTTGGACACGGGCCCCACAGATACGCAGTATTTT
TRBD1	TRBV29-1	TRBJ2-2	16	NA	CSVDTLVGGNTGELFF	TGCAGCGTTGATACGTTGGTAGGGGGCAACACCGGGGAGCTGTTTTTT
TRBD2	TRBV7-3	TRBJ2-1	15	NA	CASSPQRGGLNEQFF	TGTGCCAGCAGCCCTCAGCGGGGGGGCCTCAATGAGCAGTTCTTC
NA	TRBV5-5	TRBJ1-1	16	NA	CASSLNPPGEYTEAFF	TGTGCCAGCAGCCTAAACCCACCAGGGGAGTACACTGAAGCTTTCTTT
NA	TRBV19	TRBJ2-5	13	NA	CASSLGGLETQYF	TGTGCCAGCTCACTGGGGGGCCTTGAGACCCAGTACTTC
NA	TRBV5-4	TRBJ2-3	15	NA	CASSFEGGVIDTQYF	TGTGCCAGCAGCTTCGAGGGGGGGGTAATAGATACGCAGTATTTT
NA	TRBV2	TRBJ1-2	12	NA	CASRDLNYGYTF	TGTGCCAGCAGGGACCTTAACTATGGCTACACCTTC
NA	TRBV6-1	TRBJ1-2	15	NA	CASSARQAPNYGYTF	TGTGCCAGCAGTGCCCGACAGGCACCTAACTATGGCTACACCTTC
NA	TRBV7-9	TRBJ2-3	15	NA	CASSTSGGPKDTQYF	TGTGCCAGCAGCACCAGTGGGGGGCCGAAAGATACGCAGTATTTT
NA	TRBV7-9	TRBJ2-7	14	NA	CASSLPTRAYEQYF	TGTGCCAGCAGCTTACCTACCCGAGCCTACGAGCAGTACTTC
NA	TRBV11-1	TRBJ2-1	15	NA	CASSLWAESYNEQFF	TGTGCCAGCAGCTTATGGGCAGAATCTTACAATGAGCAGTTCTTC
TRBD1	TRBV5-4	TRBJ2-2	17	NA	CASSLALGQGITGELFF	TGTGCCAGCAGCTTGGCCCTTGGACAGGGGATCACCGGGGAGCTGTTTTTT
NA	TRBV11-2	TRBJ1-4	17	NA	CASSLDLRVGKDEKLFF	TGTGCCAGCAGCTTAGATCTAAGAGTGGGAAAAGATGAAAAACTGTTTTTT
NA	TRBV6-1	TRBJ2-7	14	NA	CASSEGLYSYEQYF	TGTGCCAGCAGTGAAGGCTTGTACTCCTACGAGCAGTACTTC
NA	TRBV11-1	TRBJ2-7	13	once	CASSLGIGYEQYF	TGTGCCAGCAGCTTAGGTATCGGCTACGAGCAGTACTTC
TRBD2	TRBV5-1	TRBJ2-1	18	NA	CASSTGLAGFKDYNEQFF	TGCGCCAGCAGCACCGGACTAGCGGGATTCAAGGACTACAATGAGCAGTTCTTC
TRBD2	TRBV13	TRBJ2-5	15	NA	CASSLAGGPRETQYF	TGTGCCAGCAGCTTAGCGGGGGGGCCGAGAGAGACCCAGTACTTC
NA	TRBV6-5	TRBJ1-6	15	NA	CASSLSPNGNSPLHF	TGTGCCAGCAGTTTAAGCCCTAACGGGAATTCACCCCTCCACTTT
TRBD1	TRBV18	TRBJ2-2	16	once	CASSPPGQGATGELFF	TGTGCCAGCTCACCACCGGGACAGGGGGCGACGGGGGAGCTGTTTTTT
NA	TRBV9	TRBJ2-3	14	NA	CASSEDLSVDTQYF	TGTGCCAGCAGCGAAGACTTATCGGTGGATACGCAGTATTTT
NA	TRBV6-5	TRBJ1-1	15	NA	CASSYSGGLNTEAFF	TGTGCCAGCAGTTACTCAGGGGGGCTAAACACTGAAGCTTTCTTT
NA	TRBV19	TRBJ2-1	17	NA	CASTYGSGRIPINEQFF	TGTGCCAGTACCTATGGGAGTGGCAGAATTCCCATCAATGAGCAGTTCTTC
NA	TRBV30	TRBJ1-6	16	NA	CAWRPPREYNNSPLHF	TGTGCCTGGAGACCCCCCAGAGAATATAACAATTCACCCCTCCACTTT
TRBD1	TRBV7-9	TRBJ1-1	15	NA	CASSVTGGLDTEAFF	TGTGCCAGCAGCGTTACAGGGGGCTTGGACACTGAAGCTTTCTTT
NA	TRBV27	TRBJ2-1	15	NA	CASSLTAASYNEQFF	TGTGCCAGCAGTTTAACGGCGGCGTCCTACAATGAGCAGTTCTTC
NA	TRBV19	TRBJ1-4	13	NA	CASRQRAPEKLFF	TGTGCCAGTAGGCAAAGGGCTCCGGAAAAACTGTTTTTT
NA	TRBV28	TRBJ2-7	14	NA	CASRREEAPYEQYF	TGTGCCAGCAGGCGGGAAGAGGCCCCCTACGAGCAGTACTTC